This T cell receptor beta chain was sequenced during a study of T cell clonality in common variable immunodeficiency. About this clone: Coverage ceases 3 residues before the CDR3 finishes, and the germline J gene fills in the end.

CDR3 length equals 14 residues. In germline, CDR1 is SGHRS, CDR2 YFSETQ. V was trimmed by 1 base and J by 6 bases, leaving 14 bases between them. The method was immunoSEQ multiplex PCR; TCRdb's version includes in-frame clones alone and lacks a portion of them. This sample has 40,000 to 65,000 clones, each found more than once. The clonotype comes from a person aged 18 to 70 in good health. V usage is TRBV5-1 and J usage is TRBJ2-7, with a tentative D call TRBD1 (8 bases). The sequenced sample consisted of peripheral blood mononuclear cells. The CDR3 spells CASSLNRGEGEQYF. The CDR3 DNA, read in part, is TGCGCCAGCAGCTTGAACAGGGGGGAGGGCGAG.